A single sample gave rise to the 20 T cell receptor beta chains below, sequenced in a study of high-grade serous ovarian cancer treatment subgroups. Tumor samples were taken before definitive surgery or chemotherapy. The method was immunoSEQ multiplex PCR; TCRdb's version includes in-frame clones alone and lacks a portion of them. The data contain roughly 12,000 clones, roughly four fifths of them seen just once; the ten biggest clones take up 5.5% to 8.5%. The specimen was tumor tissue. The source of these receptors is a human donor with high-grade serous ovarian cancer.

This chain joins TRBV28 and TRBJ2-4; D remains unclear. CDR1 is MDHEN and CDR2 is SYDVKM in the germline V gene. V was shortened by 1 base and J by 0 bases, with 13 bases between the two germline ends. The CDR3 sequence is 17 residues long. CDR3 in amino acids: CASSLLARGLAKNIQYF. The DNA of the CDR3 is TGTGCCAGCAGTTTATTAGCCAGAGGTTTAGCCAAAAACATTCAGTACTTC. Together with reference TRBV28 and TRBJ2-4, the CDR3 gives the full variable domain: DVKVTQSSRYLVKRTGEKVFLECVQDMDHENMFWYRQDPGLGLRLIYFSYDVKMKEKGDIPEGYSVSREKKERFSLILESASTNQTSMYLCASSLLARGLAKNIQYFGAGTRLSVL.

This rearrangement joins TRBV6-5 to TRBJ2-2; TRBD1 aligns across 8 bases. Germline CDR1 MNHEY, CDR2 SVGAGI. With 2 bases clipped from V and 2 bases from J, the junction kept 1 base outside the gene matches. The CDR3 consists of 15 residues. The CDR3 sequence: CASSYGQGNTGELFF. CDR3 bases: TGTGCCAGCAGTTACGGACAGGGAAACACCGGGGAGCTGTTTTTT.

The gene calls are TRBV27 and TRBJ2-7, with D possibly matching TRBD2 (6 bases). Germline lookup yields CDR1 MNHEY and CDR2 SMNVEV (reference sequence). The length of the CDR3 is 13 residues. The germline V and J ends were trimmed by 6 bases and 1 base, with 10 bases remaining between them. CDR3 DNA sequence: TGTGCCAGCAGGGGACTCGCATCCTACGAGCAGTACTTC. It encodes CASRGLASYEQYF.

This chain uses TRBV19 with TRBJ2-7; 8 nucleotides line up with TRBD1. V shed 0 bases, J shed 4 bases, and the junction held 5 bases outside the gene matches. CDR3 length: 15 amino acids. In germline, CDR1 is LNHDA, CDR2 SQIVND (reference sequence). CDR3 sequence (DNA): TGTGCCAGTAGTATAGATCGACAGGGGCCATACGAGCAGTACTTC. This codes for CASSIDRQGPYEQYF.

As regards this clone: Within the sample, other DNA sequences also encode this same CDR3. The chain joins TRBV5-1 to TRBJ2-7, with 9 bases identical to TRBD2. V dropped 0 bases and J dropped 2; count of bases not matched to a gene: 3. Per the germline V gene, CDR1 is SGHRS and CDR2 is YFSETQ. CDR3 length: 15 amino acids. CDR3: CASSLAAGGTYEQYF. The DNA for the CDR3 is TGCGCCAGCAGCTTGGCAGCGGGAGGTACCTACGAGCAGTACTTC.

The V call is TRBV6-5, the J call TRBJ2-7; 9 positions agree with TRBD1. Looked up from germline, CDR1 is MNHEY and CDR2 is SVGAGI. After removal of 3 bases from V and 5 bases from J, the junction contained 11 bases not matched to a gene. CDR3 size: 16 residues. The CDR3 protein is CASSYRFRDRVNEQYF. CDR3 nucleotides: TGTGCCAGCAGTTATAGGTTTCGGGACAGGGTCAACGAGCAGTACTTC.

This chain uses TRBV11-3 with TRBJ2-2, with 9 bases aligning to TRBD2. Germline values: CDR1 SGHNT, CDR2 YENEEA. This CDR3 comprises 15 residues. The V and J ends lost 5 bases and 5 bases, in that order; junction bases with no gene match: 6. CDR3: CASSARSGGTGELFF. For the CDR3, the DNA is TGTGCCAGCAGCGCTAGAAGCGGGGGGACCGGGGAGCTGTTTTTT.

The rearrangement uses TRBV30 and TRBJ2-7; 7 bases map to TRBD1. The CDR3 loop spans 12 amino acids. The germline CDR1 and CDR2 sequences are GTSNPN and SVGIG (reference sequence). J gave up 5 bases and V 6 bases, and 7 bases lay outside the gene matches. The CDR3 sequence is CACRQGVDEQYF. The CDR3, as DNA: TGTGCCTGCCGACAGGGTGTGGACGAGCAGTACTTC.

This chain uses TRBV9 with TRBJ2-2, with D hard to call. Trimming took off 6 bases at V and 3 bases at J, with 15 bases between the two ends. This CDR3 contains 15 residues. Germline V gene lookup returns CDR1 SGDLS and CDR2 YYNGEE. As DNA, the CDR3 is TGTGCCAGCACCGTGGCGGCAGCCCACACCGGGGAGCTGTTTTTT. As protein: CASTVAAAHTGELFF.

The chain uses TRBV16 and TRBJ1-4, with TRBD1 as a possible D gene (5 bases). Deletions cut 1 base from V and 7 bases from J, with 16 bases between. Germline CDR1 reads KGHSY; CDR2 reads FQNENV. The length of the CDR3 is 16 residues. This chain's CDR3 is CASSQFPQGGGEKLFF. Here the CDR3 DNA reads TGTGCCAGCAGCCAATTTCCCCAGGGAGGCGGTGAAAAACTGTTTTTT.

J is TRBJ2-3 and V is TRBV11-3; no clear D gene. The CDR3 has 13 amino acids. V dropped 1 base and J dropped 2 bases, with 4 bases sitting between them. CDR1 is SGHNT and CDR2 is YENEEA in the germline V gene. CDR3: CASSLVATDTQYF. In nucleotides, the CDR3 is TGTGCCAGCAGCTTAGTGGCCACAGATACGCAGTATTTT.

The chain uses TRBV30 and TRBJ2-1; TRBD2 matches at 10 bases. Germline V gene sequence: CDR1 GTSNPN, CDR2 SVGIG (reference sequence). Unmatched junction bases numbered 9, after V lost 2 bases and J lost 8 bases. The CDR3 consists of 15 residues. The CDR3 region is CAWSPLAGERDEQFF. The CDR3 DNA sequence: TGTGCCTGGAGTCCCCTAGCGGGAGAACGGGATGAGCAGTTCTTC. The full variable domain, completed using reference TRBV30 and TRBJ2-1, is SQTIHQWPATLVQPVGSPLSLECTVEGTSNPNLYWYRQAAGRGLQLLFYSVGIGQISSEVPQNLSASRPQDRQFILSSKKLLLSDSGFYLCAWSPLAGERDEQFFGPGTRLTVL.

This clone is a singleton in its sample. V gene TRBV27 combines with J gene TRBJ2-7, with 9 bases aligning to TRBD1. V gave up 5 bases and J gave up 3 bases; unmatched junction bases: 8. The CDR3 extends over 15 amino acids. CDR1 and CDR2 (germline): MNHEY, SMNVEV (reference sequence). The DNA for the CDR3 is TGTGCCAGCAGTCACTCGGGACAGGGAGTCTACGAGCAGTACTTC. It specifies CASSHSGQGVYEQYF.

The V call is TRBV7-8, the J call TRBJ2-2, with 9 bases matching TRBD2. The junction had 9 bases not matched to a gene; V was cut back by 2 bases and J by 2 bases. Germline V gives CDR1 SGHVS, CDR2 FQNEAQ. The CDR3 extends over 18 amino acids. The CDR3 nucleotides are TGTGCCAGCAGCTTACAGTTGTGGCTAGCGGGAAACACCGGGGAGCTGTTTTTT. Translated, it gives CASSLQLWLAGNTGELFF.

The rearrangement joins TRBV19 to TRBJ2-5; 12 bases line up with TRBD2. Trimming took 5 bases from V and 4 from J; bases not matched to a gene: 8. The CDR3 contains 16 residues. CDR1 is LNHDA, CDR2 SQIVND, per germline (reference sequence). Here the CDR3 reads CASSGGLAGRGETQYF. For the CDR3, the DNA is TGTGCCAGTAGTGGGGGACTAGCGGGCAGGGGAGAGACCCAGTACTTC.

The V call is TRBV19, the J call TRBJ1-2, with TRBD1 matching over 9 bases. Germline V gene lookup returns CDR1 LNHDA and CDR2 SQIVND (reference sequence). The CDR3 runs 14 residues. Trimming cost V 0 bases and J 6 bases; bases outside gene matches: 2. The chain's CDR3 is CASSIDRTGDGYTF. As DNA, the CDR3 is TGTGCCAGTAGTATAGATCGGACAGGGGATGGCTACACCTTC.

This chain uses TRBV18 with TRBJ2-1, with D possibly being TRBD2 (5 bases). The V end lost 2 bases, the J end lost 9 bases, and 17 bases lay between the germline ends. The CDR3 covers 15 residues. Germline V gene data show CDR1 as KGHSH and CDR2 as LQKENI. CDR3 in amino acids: CASSPRAYEGSEQFF. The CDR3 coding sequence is TGTGCCAGCTCACCAAGGGCCTACGAGGGCTCTGAGCAGTTCTTC.

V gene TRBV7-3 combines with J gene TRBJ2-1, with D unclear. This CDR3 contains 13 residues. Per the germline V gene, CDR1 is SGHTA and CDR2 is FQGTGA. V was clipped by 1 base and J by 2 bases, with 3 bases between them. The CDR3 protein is CASSLNPYNEQFF. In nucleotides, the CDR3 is TGTGCCAGCAGCTTAAATCCCTACAATGAGCAGTTCTTC.

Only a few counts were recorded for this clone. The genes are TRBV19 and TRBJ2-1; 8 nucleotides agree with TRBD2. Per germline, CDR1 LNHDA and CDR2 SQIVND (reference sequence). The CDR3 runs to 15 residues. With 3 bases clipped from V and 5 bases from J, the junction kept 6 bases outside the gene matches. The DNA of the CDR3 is TGTGCCAGTAGTATCGGGAGGGATTACAACAATGAGCAGTTCTTC. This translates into CASSIGRDYNNEQFF.

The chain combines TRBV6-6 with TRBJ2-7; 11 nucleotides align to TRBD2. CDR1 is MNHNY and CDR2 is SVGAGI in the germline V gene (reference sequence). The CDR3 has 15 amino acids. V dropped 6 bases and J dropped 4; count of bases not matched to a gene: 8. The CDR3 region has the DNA TGTGCCAGCAGCCCCACTAGCGGGAGAATTTACGAGCAGTACTTC. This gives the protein CASSPTSGRIYEQYF.